The T cell receptor beta chain under discussion was sequenced for a study of T cells after posttransplantation cyclophosphamide. General study findings and limits: TRB overlap between skin or GI tissue T cells and blood was limited. Later post-transplant blood repertoires were often dominated by donor CD8+ memory clones. Recipient CMV seropositivity and CMV reactivation strongly tracked TRB clonality.

In this sample, this clone turned up many times. As yet, its antigen is unknown. The data were produced by immunoSEQ multiplex PCR, yet TCRdb's version contains in-frame clones alone and is incomplete. This sample has some 14,000 clones, each found more than once. The V and J ends lost 1 base and 4 bases respectively, with 14 bases between them. Germline assignment: CDR1 LGHNA and CDR2 YSLEER. The CDR3 length is 15 residues. Cyclophosphamide on days +3 and +4 followed busulfan-fludarabine conditioning and a marrow graft. This TCR was recovered from a female patient aged 40-50 years who received an allogeneic stem cell transplant from a related donor, was CMV-positive, and had no GVHD. Some T cells may have come from the graft donor. This rearrangement joins TRBV4-3 to TRBJ2-7; TRBD2 is a possible D gene (6 bases). The sequencing here drew on PBMCs, taken around 1,100 days after allogeneic stem cell transplant with posttransplant cyclophosphamide. CDR3 bases: TGCGCCAGCAGCCAAGGGAGGGCTCTTGGTTACGAGCAGTACTTC. It is translated as CASSQGRALGYEQYF.